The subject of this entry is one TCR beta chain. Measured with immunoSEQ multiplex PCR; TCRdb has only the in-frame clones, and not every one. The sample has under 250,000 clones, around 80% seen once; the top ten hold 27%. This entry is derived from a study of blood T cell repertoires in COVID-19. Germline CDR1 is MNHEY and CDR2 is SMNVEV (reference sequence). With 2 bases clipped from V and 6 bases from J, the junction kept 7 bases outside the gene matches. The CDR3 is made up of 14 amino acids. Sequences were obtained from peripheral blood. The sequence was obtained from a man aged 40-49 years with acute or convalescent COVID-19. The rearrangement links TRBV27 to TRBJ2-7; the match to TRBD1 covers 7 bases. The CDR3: CASSLTGTVREQYF. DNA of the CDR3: TGTGCCAGCAGTTTAACCGGGACAGTTCGCGAGCAGTACTTC.